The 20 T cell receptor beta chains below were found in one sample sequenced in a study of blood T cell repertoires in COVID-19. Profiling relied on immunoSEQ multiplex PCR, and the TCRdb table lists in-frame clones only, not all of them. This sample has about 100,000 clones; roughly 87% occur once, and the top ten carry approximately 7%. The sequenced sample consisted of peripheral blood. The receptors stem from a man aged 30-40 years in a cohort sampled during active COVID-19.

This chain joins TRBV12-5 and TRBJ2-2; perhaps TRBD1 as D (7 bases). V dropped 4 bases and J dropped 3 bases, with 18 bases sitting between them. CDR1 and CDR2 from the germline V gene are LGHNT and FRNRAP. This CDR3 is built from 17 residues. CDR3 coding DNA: TGTGCTAGTGGTTCCTACAGGGGAGGTTACGACACCGGGGAGCTGTTTTTT. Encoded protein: CASGSYRGGYDTGELFF.

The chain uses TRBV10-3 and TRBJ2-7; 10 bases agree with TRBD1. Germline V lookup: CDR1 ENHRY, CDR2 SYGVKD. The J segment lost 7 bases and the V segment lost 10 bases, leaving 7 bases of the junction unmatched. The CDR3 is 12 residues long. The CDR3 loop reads CATSGQGWEQYF. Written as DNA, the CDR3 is TGTGCCACCTCGGGACAGGGGTGGGAGCAGTACTTC.

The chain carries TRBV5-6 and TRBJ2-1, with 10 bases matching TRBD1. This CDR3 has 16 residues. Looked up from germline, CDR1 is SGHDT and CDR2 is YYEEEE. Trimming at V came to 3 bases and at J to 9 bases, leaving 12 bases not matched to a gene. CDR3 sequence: CASSWPGTGDRGEQFF. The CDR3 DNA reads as TGTGCCAGCAGCTGGCCCGGGACAGGGGATAGAGGTGAGCAGTTCTTC. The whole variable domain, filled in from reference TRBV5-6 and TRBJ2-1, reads DAGVTQSPTHLIKTRGQQVTLRCSPKSGHDTVSWYQQALGQGPQFIFQYYEEEERQRGNFPDRFSGHQFPNYSSELNVNALLLGDSALYLCASSWPGTGDRGEQFFGPGTRLTVL.

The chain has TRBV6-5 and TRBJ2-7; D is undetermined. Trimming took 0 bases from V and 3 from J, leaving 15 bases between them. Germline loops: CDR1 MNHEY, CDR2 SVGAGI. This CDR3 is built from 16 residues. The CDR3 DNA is TGTGCCAGCAGTTACTCCGCCTCGCCTAACTTCTACGAGCAGTACTTC. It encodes CASSYSASPNFYEQYF.

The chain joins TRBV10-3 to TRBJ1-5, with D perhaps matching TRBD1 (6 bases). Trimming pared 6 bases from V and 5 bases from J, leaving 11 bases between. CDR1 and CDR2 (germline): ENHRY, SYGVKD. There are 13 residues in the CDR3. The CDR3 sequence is CAIRDSPDQPQHF. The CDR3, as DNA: TGTGCCATCAGGGACAGCCCAGATCAGCCCCAGCATTTT.

CDR3 loop: CASGGQGDGYTF. CDR3 bases: TGTGCCAGCGGCGGACAGGGGGATGGCTACACCTTC. V is TRBV28 and J is TRBJ1-2; 10 nucleotides line up with TRBD1. Losses at the gene ends were 8 bases for V and 6 bases for J; bases not matched to a gene: 3. Germline V gene sequence: CDR1 MDHEN, CDR2 SYDVKM. The CDR3 is 12 residues long.

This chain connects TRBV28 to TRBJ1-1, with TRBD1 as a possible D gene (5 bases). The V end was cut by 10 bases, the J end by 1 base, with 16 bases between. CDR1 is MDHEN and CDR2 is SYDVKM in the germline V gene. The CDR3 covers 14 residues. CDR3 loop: CATLYRQRNTEAFF. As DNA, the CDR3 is TGTGCCACCCTCTACAGACAGCGGAACACTGAAGCTTTCTTT.

CDR3 DNA sequence: TGTGCCAGTAGCACGGACAGGGCAGCGTGGGACACCATATATTTT. This encodes CASSTDRAAWDTIYF. The chain links TRBV19 to TRBJ1-3; TRBD1 agrees at 8 bases. The trim removed 6 bases at V and 8 bases at J, leaving 12 bases unmatched. The CDR3 has 15 residues. CDR1 LNHDA and CDR2 SQIVND come from the germline V gene (reference sequence).

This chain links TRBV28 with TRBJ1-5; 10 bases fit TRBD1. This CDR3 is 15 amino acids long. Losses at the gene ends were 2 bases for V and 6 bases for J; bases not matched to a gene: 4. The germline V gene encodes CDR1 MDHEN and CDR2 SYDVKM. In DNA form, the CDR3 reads TGTGCCAGCAGTTTAGGGACAGGGGTGGGTCAGCCCCAGCATTTT. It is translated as CASSLGTGVGQPQHF.

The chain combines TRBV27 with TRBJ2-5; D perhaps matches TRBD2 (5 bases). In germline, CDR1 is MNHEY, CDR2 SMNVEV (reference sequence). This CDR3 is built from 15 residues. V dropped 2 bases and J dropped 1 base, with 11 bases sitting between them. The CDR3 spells CASSLGSTAQETQYF. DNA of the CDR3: TGTGCCAGCAGTTTAGGGAGTACCGCCCAAGAGACCCAGTACTTC.

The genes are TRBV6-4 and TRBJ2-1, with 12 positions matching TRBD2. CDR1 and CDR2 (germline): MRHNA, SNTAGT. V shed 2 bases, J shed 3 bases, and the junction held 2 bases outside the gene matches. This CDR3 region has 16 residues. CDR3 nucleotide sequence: TGTGCCAGCAGTGACCGGACTAGCGGGGACTACAATGAGCAGTTCTTC. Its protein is CASSDRTSGDYNEQFF.

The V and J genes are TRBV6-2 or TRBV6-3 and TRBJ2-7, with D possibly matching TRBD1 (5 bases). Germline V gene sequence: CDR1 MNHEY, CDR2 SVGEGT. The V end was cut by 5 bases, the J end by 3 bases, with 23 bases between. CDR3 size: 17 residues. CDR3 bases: TGTGCCAGCAGTCTAAATGAGGTGGGGCAGGGTTACTACGAGCAGTACTTC. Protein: CASSLNEVGQGYYEQYF.

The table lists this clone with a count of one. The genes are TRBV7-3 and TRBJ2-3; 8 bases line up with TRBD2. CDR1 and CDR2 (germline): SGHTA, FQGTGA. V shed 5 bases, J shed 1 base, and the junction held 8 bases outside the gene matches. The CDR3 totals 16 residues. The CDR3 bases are TGTGCCAGCAGCCGGGGCGGGGGGACCCGCACAGATACGCAGTATTTT. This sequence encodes CASSRGGGTRTDTQYF. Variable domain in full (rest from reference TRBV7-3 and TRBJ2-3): GAGVSQTPSNKVTEKGKYVELRCDPISGHTALYWYRQSLGQGPEFLIYFQGTGAADDSGLPNDRFFAVRPEGSVSTLKIQRTERGDSAVYLCASSRGGGTRTDTQYFGPGTRLTVL.

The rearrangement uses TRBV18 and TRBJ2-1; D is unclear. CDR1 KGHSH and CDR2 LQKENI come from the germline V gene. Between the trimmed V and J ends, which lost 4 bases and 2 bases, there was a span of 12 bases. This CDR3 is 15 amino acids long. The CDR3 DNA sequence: TGTGCCAGCTCACTCACGACTGGAGCCTACAATGAGCAGTTCTTC. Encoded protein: CASSLTTGAYNEQFF.

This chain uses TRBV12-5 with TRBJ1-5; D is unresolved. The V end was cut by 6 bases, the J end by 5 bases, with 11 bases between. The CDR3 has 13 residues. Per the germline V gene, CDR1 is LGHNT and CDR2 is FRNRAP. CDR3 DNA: TGTGCTAGTGGCTCTTCCGGGGATCAGCCCCAGCATTTT. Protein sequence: CASGSSGDQPQHF. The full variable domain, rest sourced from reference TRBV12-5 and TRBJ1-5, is DARVTQTPRHKVTEMGQEVTMRCQPILGHNTVFWYRQTMMQGLELLAYFRNRAPLDDSGMPKDRFSAEMPDATLATLKIQPSEPRDSAVYFCASGSSGDQPQHFGDGTRLSIL.

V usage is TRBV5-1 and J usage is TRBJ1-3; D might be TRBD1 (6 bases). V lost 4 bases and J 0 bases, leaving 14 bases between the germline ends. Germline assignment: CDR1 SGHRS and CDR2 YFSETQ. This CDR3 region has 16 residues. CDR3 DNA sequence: TGCGCCAGCAGCCCGAGCCGGGACACCTCTGGAAACACCATATATTTT. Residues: CASSPSRDTSGNTIYF.

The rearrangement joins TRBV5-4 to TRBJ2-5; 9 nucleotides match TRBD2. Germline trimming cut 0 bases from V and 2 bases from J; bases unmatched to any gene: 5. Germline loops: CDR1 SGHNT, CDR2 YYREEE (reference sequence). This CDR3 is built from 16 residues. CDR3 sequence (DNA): TGTGCCAGCAGCTTGGTTAGCGGGGGCAAACAAGAGACCCAGTACTTC. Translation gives CASSLVSGGKQETQYF.

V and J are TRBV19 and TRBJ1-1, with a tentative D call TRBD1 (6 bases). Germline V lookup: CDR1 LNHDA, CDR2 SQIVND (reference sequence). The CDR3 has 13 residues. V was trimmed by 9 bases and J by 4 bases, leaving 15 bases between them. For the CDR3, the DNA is TGTGCCAGCCGACAGGTCGGAGGCACTGAAGCTTTCTTT. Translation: CASRQVGGTEAFF.

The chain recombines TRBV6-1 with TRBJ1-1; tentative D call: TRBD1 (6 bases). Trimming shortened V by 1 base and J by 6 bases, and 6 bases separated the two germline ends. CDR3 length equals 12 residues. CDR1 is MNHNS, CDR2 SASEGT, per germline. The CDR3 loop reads CASSEGTAEAFF. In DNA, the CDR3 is TGTGCCAGCAGTGAAGGGACAGCTGAAGCTTTCTTT.

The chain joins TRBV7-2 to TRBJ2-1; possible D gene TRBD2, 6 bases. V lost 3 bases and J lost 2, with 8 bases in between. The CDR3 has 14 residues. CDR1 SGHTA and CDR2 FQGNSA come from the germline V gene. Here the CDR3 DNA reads TGTGCCAGCAGCTTGGGGGGACCCTACAATGAGCAGTTCTTC. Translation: CASSLGGPYNEQFF.